One and the same sample provided the 11 T cell receptor beta chains below, sequenced in a study of blood T cell repertoires in COVID-19. Measured with immunoSEQ multiplex PCR; TCRdb has only the in-frame clones, and not every one. The data contain 250,000 to 350,000 clones, approximately 85% of them singletons. The sample consisted of PBMCs or T cells enriched from blood (not recorded which). These receptors were obtained from a woman aged 30 to 39 who had recovered from COVID-19.

The chain couples TRBV18 to TRBJ2-3; possibly TRBD1 for D (6 bases). Trimming took 6 bases from V and 1 from J, leaving 14 bases between them. Germline V lookup: CDR1 KGHSH, CDR2 LQKENI. The length of the CDR3 is 15 residues. The CDR3 DNA reads as TGTGCCAGCTCGCCCGCAGGGGTTGGCACAGATACGCAGTATTTT. Its translation: CASSPAGVGTDTQYF.

This clone appeared once. The CDR3 spells CASSQGTGGAWGQPQHF. The CDR3 nucleotides are TGTGCCAGCAGCCAAGGGACAGGGGGCGCTTGGGGTCAGCCCCAGCATTTT. The chain couples TRBV4-2 to TRBJ1-5; 11 positions match TRBD1. V lost 1 base and J lost 6; bases outside the gene matches: 8. Germline V lookup: CDR1 LGHNA, CDR2 YNFKEQ. The CDR3 has 17 amino acids.

J is TRBJ2-7 and V is TRBV9, with TRBD1 as a possible D gene (6 bases). This CDR3 region has 17 residues. V shed 4 bases and J shed 2 bases, with 22 bases lying between them. CDR1 and CDR2 (germline): SGDLS, YYNGEE. The CDR3 reads CASSPTGTPNTPYEQYF. CDR3 nucleotide sequence: TGTGCCAGCAGCCCAACCGGGACACCAAACACCCCCTACGAGCAGTACTTC.

The chain joins TRBV29-1 to TRBJ1-4, with TRBD1 as a possible D gene (6 bases). The CDR3 contains 13 residues. V lost 6 bases and J lost 4, with 12 bases in between. The V gene's germline CDR1 is SQVTM and CDR2 ANQGSEA. The CDR3 nucleotides read TGCAGCGTGGGAGGGGGGGGTAATGAAAAACTGTTTTTT. It translates to CSVGGGGNEKLFF.

This clone was seen a few times. This rearrangement joins TRBV6-5 to TRBJ1-4; 7 nucleotides line up with TRBD1. The germline V gene encodes CDR1 MNHEY and CDR2 SVGAGI. V was clipped by 10 bases and J by 10 bases; unmatched bases: 9. This CDR3 spans 12 amino acids. Here the CDR3 DNA reads TGTGCCACCGGACAGGACCCTCGAAAACTGTTTTTT. Its translation is CATGQDPRKLFF.

The chain couples TRBV28 to TRBJ2-1, with 14 bases identical to TRBD2. The germline V gene has CDR1 MDHEN and CDR2 SYDVKM. There are 16 residues in the CDR3. The J segment lost 4 bases and the V segment lost 6 bases, leaving 5 bases of the junction unmatched. CDR3 in DNA: TGTGCCAGCAGCCTGGGACTAGCGGGAGCTTACAATGAGCAGTTCTTC. Protein product: CASSLGLAGAYNEQFF.

The chain uses TRBV3-1 (or the pseudogene TRBV3-2) and TRBJ2-7, with D unclear. The CDR3 spans 15 residues. Germline-derived CDR1 and CDR2 are LGHDT and YNNKEL (reference sequence). V dropped 0 bases and J dropped 0 bases, with 9 bases sitting between them. The CDR3 DNA reads as TGTGCCAGCAGCCAAGAATATGGCCTCTCCTACGAGCAGTACTTC. This sequence encodes CASSQEYGLSYEQYF.

The chain couples TRBV15 to TRBJ1-3, with TRBD1 as a possible D gene (6 bases). CDR3 length: 15 residues. V dropped 0 bases and J dropped 2 bases, with 8 bases sitting between them. Germline CDR1 and CDR2: LNHNV and YYDKDF (reference sequence). CDR3 protein: CATSRDRGTGNTIYF. The CDR3 DNA reads as TGTGCCACCAGCAGAGATAGGGGGACTGGAAACACCATATATTTT. The full variable domain, with the rest looked up from reference TRBV15 and TRBJ1-3, is DAMVIQNPRYQVTQFGKPVTLSCSQTLNHNVMYWYQQKSSQAPKLLFHYYDKDFNNEADTPDNFQSRRPNTSFCFLDIRSPGLGDTAMYLCATSRDRGTGNTIYFGEGSWLTVV.

The chain is built from TRBV11-2 and TRBJ2-7, with D unresolved. Per germline, CDR1 SGHAT and CDR2 FQNNGV. This CDR3 has 15 amino acids. The ends were cut back, 3 bases at V and 2 bases at J, with 14 bases in the middle. The CDR3 nucleotides read TGTGCCAGCAGCTTTTGGTTGGGCTCTACCTACGAGCAGTACTTC. This sequence encodes CASSFWLGSTYEQYF.

The V and J genes are TRBV19 and TRBJ1-2; D is unclear. Germline assignment: CDR1 LNHDA and CDR2 SQIVND (reference sequence). The CDR3 runs 15 residues. V was cut by 7 bases and J by 2 bases, with 17 bases left in between. The CDR3 region is CASTGYSQRNYGYTF. In DNA form, the CDR3 reads TGTGCCAGTACAGGATACAGCCAAAGGAACTATGGCTACACCTTC.

This clone occurred once. The rearrangement uses TRBV5-4 and TRBJ2-3, with D perhaps TRBD1 (6 bases). The V gene's germline CDR1 is SGHNT and CDR2 YYREEE (reference sequence). V was trimmed by 5 bases and J by 4 bases, leaving 14 bases between them. This CDR3 has 14 amino acids. CDR3 amino acids: CASRQDHRADTQYF. CDR3 bases: TGTGCCAGCAGACAAGACCACAGGGCAGATACGCAGTATTTT. The entire variable domain, with the rest obtained from reference TRBV5-4 and TRBJ2-3, is as follows: ETGVTQSPTHLIKTRGQQVTLRCSSQSGHNTVSWYQQALGQGPQFIFQYYREEENGRGNFPPRFSGLQFPNYSSELNVNALELDDSALYLCASRQDHRADTQYFGPGTRLTVL.